The present TCR beta chain was sequenced within a study of cytotoxic CD8 clonotypes in ibrutinib-treated CLL. TCRdb's copy holds only in-frame clones and misses some; the assay was immunoSEQ multiplex PCR. The table lists approximately 74,000 clones, 80% of them singletons, with more than 7.5% in the top ten. The ends were cut back, 3 bases at V and 3 bases at J, with 9 bases in the middle. The CDR3 is 12 amino acids. CDR1 and CDR2 (germline): GTSNPN, SVGIG (reference sequence). V gene TRBV30 combines with J gene TRBJ2-7; no reliable D call. This material consisted of PBMCs, taken at disease progression, from a patient treated with ibrutinib. The receptor comes from a human donor with chronic lymphocytic leukemia. CDR3 residues: CAWSPQHYEQYF. In nucleotides, the CDR3 is TGTGCCTGGAGCCCCCAACACTACGAGCAGTACTTC.